This T cell receptor beta chain appears in the sequencing data of a study of blood T cell repertoires in COVID-19. Study overall: Sources were T cells, B-cell-depleted T cells, or PBMCs; the material itself was cDNA or gDNA.

The V segment lost 7 bases and the J segment 5 bases; nucleotides outside the gene matches: 8. The CDR3 extends over 14 amino acids. Some clones are missing from TCRdb's copy, which holds only in-frame ones; the method was immunoSEQ multiplex PCR. Of about 80,000 clones in the sample, 65% to 85% were seen once. The genes are TRBV23-1 and TRBJ1-2; TRBD1 matches 9 bases. TRBV23-1 is known as an ORF, though its function is uncertain. Sequenced material: peripheral blood. This TCR was recovered from a man in his 60s with active or convalescent COVID-19. The CDR3 protein is CASTPGQGTYGYTF. The CDR3 nucleotides read TGCGCCAGCACCCCGGGACAGGGAACATATGGCTACACCTTC.